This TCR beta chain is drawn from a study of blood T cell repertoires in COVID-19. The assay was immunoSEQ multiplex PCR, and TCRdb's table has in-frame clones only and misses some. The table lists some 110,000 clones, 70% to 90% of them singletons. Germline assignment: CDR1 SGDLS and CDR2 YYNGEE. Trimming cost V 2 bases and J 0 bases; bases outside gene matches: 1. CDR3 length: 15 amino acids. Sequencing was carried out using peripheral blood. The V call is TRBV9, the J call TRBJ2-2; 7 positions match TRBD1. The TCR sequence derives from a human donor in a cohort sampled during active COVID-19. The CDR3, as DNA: TGTGCCAGCAGCGTCGGGACAGCGAACACCGGGGAGCTGTTTTTT. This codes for CASSVGTANTGELFF.